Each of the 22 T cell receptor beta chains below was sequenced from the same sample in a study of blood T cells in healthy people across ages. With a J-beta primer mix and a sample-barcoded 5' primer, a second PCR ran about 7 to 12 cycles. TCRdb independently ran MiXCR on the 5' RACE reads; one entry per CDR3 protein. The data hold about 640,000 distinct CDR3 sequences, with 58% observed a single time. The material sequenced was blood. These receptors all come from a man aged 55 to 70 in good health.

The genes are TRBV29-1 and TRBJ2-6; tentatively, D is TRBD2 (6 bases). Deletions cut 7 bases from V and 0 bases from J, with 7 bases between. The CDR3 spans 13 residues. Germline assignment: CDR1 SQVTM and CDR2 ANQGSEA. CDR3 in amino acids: CSGEDSGANVLTF. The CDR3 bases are TGCAGCGGGGAGGACTCTGGGGCCAACGTCCTGACTTTC.

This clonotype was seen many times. The CDR3 DNA reads TGCAGCGTTGGCCCGGCGGGCACAGATACGCAGTATTTT. Protein product: CSVGPAGTDTQYF. The V gene is TRBV29-1, the J gene TRBJ2-3; D gene uncertain. Trimming shortened V by 4 bases and J by 1 base, and 9 bases separated the two germline ends. CDR1 is SQVTM, CDR2 ANQGSEA, per germline. This CDR3 comprises 13 residues.

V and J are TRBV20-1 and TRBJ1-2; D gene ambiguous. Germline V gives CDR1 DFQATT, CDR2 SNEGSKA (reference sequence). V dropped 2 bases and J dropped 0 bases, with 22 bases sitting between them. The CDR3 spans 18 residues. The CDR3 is CSARRLEAAGKANYGYTF. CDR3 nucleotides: TGCAGTGCTAGAAGGCTAGAGGCAGCGGGCAAGGCTAACTATGGCTACACCTTC.

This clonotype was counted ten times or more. This CDR3 reads CSVGTSELDTQYF. The CDR3 DNA is TGCAGCGTGGGTACTAGCGAGTTGGATACGCAGTATTTT. The chain is built from TRBV29-1 and TRBJ2-3; 7 nucleotides align to TRBD2. Germline trimming cut 6 bases from V and 6 bases from J; bases unmatched to any gene: 9. Germline V gene data show CDR1 as SQVTM and CDR2 as ANQGSEA. CDR3 length: 13 amino acids.

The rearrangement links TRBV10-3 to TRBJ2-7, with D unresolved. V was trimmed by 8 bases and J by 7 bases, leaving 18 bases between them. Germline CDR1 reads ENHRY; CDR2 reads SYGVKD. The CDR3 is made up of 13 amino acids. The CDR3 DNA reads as TGTGCCATCTCACACACTACTACTAAGGAGCAGTACTTC. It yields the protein CAISHTTTKEQYF.

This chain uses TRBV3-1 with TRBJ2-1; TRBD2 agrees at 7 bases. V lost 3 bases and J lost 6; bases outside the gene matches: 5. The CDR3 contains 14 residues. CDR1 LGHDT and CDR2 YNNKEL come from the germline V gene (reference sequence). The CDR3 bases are TGTGCCAGCAGCCATTCCTTAGCGGGCAATGAGCAGTTCTTC. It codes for CASSHSLAGNEQFF.

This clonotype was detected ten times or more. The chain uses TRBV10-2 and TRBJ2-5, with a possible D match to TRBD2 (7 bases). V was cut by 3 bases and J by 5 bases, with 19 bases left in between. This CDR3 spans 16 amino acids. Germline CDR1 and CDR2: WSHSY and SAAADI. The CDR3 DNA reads TGCGCCAGCAGTGAAGGCCCTAAGGGGGGGCGGGAGACCCAGTACTTC. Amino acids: CASSEGPKGGRETQYF.

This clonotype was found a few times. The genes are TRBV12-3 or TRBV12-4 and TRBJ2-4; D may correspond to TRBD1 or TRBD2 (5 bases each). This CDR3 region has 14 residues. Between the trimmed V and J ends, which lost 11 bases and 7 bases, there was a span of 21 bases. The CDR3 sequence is CASRVEAEGNIQYF. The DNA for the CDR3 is TGTGCCTCAAGGGTTGAGGCCGAGGGGAACATTCAGTACTTC.

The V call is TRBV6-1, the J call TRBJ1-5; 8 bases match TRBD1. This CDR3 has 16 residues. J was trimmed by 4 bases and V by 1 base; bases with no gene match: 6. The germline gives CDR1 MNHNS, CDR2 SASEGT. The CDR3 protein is CASSEGPRGRNQPQHF. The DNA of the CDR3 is TGTGCCAGCAGTGAAGGACCCAGGGGGCGTAATCAGCCCCAGCATTTT.

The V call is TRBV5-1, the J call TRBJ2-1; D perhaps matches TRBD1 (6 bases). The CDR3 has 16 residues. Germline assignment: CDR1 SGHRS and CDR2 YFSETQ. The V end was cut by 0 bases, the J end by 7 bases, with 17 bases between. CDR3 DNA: TGCGCCAGCAGCTTGGCCACAGGGAATAGTGGAAATGAGCAGTTCTTC. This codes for CASSLATGNSGNEQFF.

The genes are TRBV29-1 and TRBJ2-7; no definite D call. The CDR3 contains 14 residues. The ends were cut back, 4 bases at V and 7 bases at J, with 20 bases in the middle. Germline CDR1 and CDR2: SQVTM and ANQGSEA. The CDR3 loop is CSVARGVPYNEQYF. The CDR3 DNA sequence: TGCAGCGTTGCCCGTGGGGTCCCCTACAATGAGCAGTACTTC.

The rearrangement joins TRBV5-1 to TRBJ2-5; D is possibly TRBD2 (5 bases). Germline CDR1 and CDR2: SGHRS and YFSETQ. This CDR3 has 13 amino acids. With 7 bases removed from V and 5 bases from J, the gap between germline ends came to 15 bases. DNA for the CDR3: TGCGCCAGCGGATCCGGGAATCGGGAGACCCAGTACTTC. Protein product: CASGSGNRETQYF.

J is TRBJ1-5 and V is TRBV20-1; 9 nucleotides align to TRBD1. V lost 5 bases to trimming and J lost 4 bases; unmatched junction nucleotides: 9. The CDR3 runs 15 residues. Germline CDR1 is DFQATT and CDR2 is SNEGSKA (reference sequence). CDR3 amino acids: CSAPKGQGGNQPQHF. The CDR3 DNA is TGCAGTGCTCCCAAGGGACAGGGAGGGAATCAGCCCCAGCATTTT.

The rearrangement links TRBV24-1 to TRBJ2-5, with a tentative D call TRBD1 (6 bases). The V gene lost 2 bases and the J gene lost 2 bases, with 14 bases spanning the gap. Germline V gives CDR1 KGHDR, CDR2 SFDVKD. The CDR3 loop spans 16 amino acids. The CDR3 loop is CATSDSQGGGQETQYF. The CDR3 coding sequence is TGTGCCACCAGTGATTCACAGGGTGGAGGACAAGAGACCCAGTACTTC.

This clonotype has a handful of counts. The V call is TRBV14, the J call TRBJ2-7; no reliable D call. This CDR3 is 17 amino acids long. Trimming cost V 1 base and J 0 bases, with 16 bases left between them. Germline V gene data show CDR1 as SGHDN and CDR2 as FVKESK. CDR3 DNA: TGTGCCAGCAGCCAAGGATGGTTGAACAGCCGCTCCTACGAGCAGTACTTC. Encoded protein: CASSQGWLNSRSYEQYF.

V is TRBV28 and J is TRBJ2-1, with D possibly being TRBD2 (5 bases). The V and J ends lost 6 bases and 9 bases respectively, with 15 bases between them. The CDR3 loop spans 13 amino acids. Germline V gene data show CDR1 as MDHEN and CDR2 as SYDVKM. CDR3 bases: TGTGCCAGCAGACAAGGCGGACGGGGTGAGCAGTTCTTC. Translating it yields CASRQGGRGEQFF. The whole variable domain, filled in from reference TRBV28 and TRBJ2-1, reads DVKVTQSSRYLVKRTGEKVFLECVQDMDHENMFWYRQDPGLGLRLIYFSYDVKMKEKGDIPEGYSVSREKKERFSLILESASTNQTSMYLCASRQGGRGEQFFGPGTRLTVL.

The CDR3, as DNA: TGTGCCAGCAGCCAGGGAACCGGGACAGCTAACTACGAGCAGTACTTC. Translated: CASSQGTGTANYEQYF. The chain recombines TRBV3-1 with TRBJ2-7, with 7 positions matching TRBD1. This CDR3 has 16 amino acids. Germline-derived CDR1 and CDR2 are LGHDT and YNNKEL (reference sequence). V lost 3 bases and J lost 3; bases outside the gene matches: 11.

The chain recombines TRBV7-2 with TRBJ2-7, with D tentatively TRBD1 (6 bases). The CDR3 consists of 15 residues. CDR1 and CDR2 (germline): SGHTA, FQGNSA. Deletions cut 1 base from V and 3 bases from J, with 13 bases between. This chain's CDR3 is CASSLGVQGIYEQYF. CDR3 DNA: TGTGCCAGCAGCTTAGGGGTCCAGGGGATCTACGAGCAGTACTTC.

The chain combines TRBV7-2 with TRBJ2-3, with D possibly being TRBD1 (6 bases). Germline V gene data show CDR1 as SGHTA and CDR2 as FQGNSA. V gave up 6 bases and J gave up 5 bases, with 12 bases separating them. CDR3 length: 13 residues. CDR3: CASRRQVLDTQYF. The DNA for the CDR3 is TGTGCCAGCAGAAGACAGGTACTAGATACGCAGTATTTT.

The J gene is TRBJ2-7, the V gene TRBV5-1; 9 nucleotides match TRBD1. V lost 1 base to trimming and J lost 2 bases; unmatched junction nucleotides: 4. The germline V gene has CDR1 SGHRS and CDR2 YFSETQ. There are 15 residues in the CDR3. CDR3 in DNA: TGCGCCAGCAGCTTGTTGACAGGGGGTACCTACGAGCAGTACTTC. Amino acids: CASSLLTGGTYEQYF.

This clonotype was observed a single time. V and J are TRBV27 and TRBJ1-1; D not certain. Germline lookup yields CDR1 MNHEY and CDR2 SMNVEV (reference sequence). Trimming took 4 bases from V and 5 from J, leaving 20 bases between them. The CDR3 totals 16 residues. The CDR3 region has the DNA TGTGCCAGCAGTTCCCCTCGTGCGGAGGGCAAAACTGAAGCTTTCTTT. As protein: CASSSPRAEGKTEAFF.

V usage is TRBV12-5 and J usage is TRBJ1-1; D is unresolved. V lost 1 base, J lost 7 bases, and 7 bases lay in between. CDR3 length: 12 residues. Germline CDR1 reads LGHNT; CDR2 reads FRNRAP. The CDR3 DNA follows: TGTGCTAGTGGTTTGGGGGGTTTTGAAGCTTTCTTT. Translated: CASGLGGFEAFF.